This T cell receptor (beta chain) was retrieved from a study of CD8+CD57+ T cells in acquired aplastic anemia. General study findings and limits: With respect to CD8+ Simpson's diversity, patients and controls did not differ significantly.

The CDR3 is made up of 15 amino acids. Germline assignment: CDR1 SGHVS and CDR2 FQNEAQ. Trimming pared 7 bases from V and 6 bases from J, leaving 22 bases between. An expansion of CD8+CD57+ cells by flow cytometry had been shown in patients chosen for sequencing. As a group, the patients uniformly had severe acquired aplastic anemia. CDR3 and TCR beta VDJ profiling relied on a genomic DNA template. TCRdb itself ran the reads through MiXCR, one entry per CDR3 protein. Of about 180,000 distinct CDR3 sequences in the sample, 63% were seen once. About this clonotype itself: Its antigen is undetermined.

Sequences were obtained from sorted CD4+, CD8+, or CD8+CD57+ T cells (not recorded which) from PBMCs. The V gene is TRBV7-8, the J gene TRBJ2-7; a possible D gene is TRBD2 (6 bases). This sequence was found in a human donor with aplastic anemia. CDR3 sequence (DNA): TGTGCCAGCACTCTGGAGGAACGGGAGTTGGGCGAGCAGTACTTC. It is translated as CASTLEERELGEQYF.